Shown below are 22 T cell receptor beta chains from a single sample sequenced in a study of early T cells in non-severe SARS-CoV-2 infection. TCRdb processed the 5' RACE reads anew with MiXCR; each CDR3 protein has one entry. Counted here are roughly 41,000 distinct CDR3 sequences, about 5.3% occurring once; the ten biggest clones make up under 30%. The sample consisted of whole blood. The receptors derive from an adult who was a healthcare worker with PCR-confirmed SARS-CoV-2 infection or an uninfected control (not recorded which).

This clonotype was observed many times. The V gene is TRBV12-3 or TRBV12-4, the J gene TRBJ2-5, with D perhaps matching TRBD2 (5 bases). The CDR3 extends over 14 amino acids. Trimming stripped 7 bases from V and 0 bases from J, with 12 bases between. The CDR3 here is CASTQGLNQETQYF. Here the CDR3 DNA reads TGTGCCAGCACCCAAGGACTGAACCAAGAGACCCAGTACTTC.

This clonotype was seen ten or more times. The V and J genes are TRBV29-1 and TRBJ2-1; D is unresolved. Deletions cut 7 bases from V and 8 bases from J, with 12 bases between. This CDR3 region has 11 residues. From germline, CDR1 is SQVTM and CDR2 ANQGSEA. CDR3 sequence: CSASNIDEQFF. In DNA, the CDR3 is TGCAGCGCCTCTAATATCGATGAGCAGTTCTTC.

This clonotype was counted at least ten times. The CDR3 DNA reads as TGTGCCAGCAGTGGGCTAAAGCGGGAGGCACCCTACGAGCAGTACTTC. It is translated as CASSGLKREAPYEQYF. This chain links TRBV2 with TRBJ2-7; 9 positions agree with TRBD2. V lost 4 bases, J lost 2 bases, and 9 bases stayed unmatched. In germline, CDR1 is SNHLY, CDR2 FYNNEI. This CDR3 is 16 amino acids long.

This clonotype has a count of ten or more. V usage is TRBV3-1 and J usage is TRBJ1-2; no definite D call. Trimming stripped 0 bases from V and 2 bases from J, with 4 bases between. CDR1 is LGHDT, CDR2 YNNKEL, per germline (reference sequence). The CDR3 loop spans 13 amino acids. The CDR3 coding sequence is TGTGCCAGCAGCCAAGACTGGAACTATGGCTACACCTTC. This encodes CASSQDWNYGYTF. The variable domain in full, completed from reference TRBV3-1 and TRBJ1-2, reads DTAVSQTPKYLVTQMGNDKSIKCEQNLGHDTMYWYKQDSKKFLKIMFSYNNKELIINETVPNRFSPKSPDKAHLNLHINSLELGDSAVYFCASSQDWNYGYTFGSGTRLTVV.

The chain recombines TRBV6-1 with TRBJ2-3, with a tentative D call TRBD2 (6 bases). Germline CDR1 MNHNS, CDR2 SASEGT. The CDR3 loop spans 17 amino acids. Trimming removed 7 bases at V and 0 bases at J, with 20 bases between. The CDR3 loop is CASTTLIGAGSTDTQYF. The DNA for the CDR3 is TGTGCCAGCACGACCCTCATTGGGGCGGGGAGCACAGATACGCAGTATTTT.

This clonotype was seen many times. The rearrangement uses TRBV7-8 and TRBJ2-3, with TRBD2 identical over 11 bases. The V segment lost 5 bases and the J segment 1 base; nucleotides outside the gene matches: 11. Per the germline V gene, CDR1 is SGHVS and CDR2 is FQNEAQ. The CDR3 has 18 amino acids. CDR3 coding DNA: TGTGCCAGCAGCCGCTACCCCGGGACTAGCGGCCGCACAGATACGCAGTATTTT. Protein: CASSRYPGTSGRTDTQYF.

This clonotype was detected many times. The J gene is TRBJ2-1, the V gene TRBV27, with D tentatively TRBD1 or TRBD2 (5 bases each). This CDR3 region has 15 residues. The V gene lost 9 bases and the J gene lost 1 base, with 16 bases spanning the gap. In germline, CDR1 is MNHEY, CDR2 SMNVEV (reference sequence). The CDR3 is CASLGRGVSYNEQFF. In nucleotides, the CDR3 is TGTGCCAGTTTGGGGCGAGGGGTATCCTACAATGAGCAGTTCTTC.

This clonotype has a count of ten or more. The chain recombines TRBV10-1 with TRBJ2-2; TRBD2 agrees at 7 bases. The germline V gene has CDR1 WNHNN and CDR2 SYGVQD (reference sequence). The CDR3 has 13 residues. V lost 4 bases, J lost 7 bases, and 3 bases stayed unmatched. CDR3 coding DNA: TGCGCCAGCAGTGGACTAGCTGGCGGGGAGCTGTTTTTT. Its translation is CASSGLAGGELFF.

This clonotype was seen ten or more times. The gene calls are TRBV19 and TRBJ2-2, with D uncertain. CDR1 and CDR2 (germline): LNHDA, SQIVND (reference sequence). This CDR3 spans 12 amino acids. Trimming shortened V by 3 bases and J by 5 bases, and 4 bases separated the two germline ends. CDR3 residues: CASSMRTGELFF. CDR3 coding DNA: TGTGCCAGTAGTATGCGGACCGGGGAGCTGTTTTTT.

The chain carries TRBV21-1 and TRBJ1-1; the table gives TRBD1 as D, unverified against the DNA. TRBV21-1 is flagged as a pseudogene. The length of the CDR3 is 13 residues. The CDR3 bases are TGTGCCAGCAGCACCCTTGGGGGGGTTGAAGCTTTCTTT. This translates into CASSTLGGVEAFF.

The V gene is TRBV12-3 or TRBV12-4, the J gene TRBJ1-2; the match to TRBD1 covers 9 bases. This CDR3 comprises 13 residues. Germline trimming cut 3 bases from V and 12 bases from J; bases unmatched to any gene: 8. The CDR3 DNA reads TGTGCCAGCAGTTTTTCGACAGGGGGTTCAAACACCTTC. Translating gives CASSFSTGGSNTF.

This clonotype has a count of ten or more. The chain joins TRBV12-3 or TRBV12-4 to TRBJ1-5, with D unresolved. CDR3 length: 12 amino acids. Deletions cut 5 bases from V and 4 bases from J, with 6 bases between. The CDR3 nucleotides are TGTGCCAGCAGTACCTTAAATCAGCCCCAGCATTTT. As protein: CASSTLNQPQHF.

This clonotype was observed at least ten times. The chain combines TRBV7-3 with TRBJ2-3, with D possibly TRBD2 on 6 matching bases. V lost 6 bases and J 5 bases, leaving 12 bases between the germline ends. The CDR3 totals 13 residues. Germline V gene data show CDR1 as SGHTA and CDR2 as FQGTGA. CDR3 DNA sequence: TGTGCCAGCAGGGGACCGGGGGAAGATACGCAGTATTTT. Its protein product is CASRGPGEDTQYF.

Ten or more counts support this clonotype. The CDR3: CASLEGPGNTIYF. DNA of the CDR3: TGTGCCAGCTTAGAGGGGCCTGGAAACACCATATATTTT. The chain links TRBV2 to TRBJ1-3; a possible D gene is TRBD1 (5 bases). This CDR3 comprises 13 residues. The V end lost 8 bases, the J end lost 2 bases, and 10 bases lay between the germline ends. From germline, CDR1 is SNHLY and CDR2 FYNNEI.

V gene TRBV19 combines with J gene TRBJ2-3; D is unresolved. V was shortened by 3 bases and J by 6 bases, with 10 bases between the two germline ends. There are 13 residues in the CDR3. Germline V gene data show CDR1 as LNHDA and CDR2 as SQIVND (reference sequence). In DNA, the CDR3 is TGTGCCAGTAGTATTGCAGGTGGGGATACGCAGTATTTT. Its protein is CASSIAGGDTQYF.

This clonotype was counted many times. The V call is TRBV28, the J call TRBJ1-5; D gene uncertain. CDR3 size: 12 residues. Per germline, CDR1 MDHEN and CDR2 SYDVKM. The V and J ends lost 3 bases and 6 bases respectively, with 6 bases between them. The CDR3 is CASSLGGQPQHF. In DNA, the CDR3 is TGTGCCAGCAGTTTGGGCGGTCAGCCCCAGCATTTT.

This clonotype was counted at least ten times. The rearrangement links TRBV12-3 or TRBV12-4 to TRBJ2-5; the D is unclear. CDR3 length: 12 amino acids. V was trimmed by 0 bases and J by 4 bases, leaving 3 bases between them. CDR3 sequence (DNA): TGTGCCAGCAGTTTAGCCAGAGAGACCCAGTACTTC. Protein sequence: CASSLARETQYF.

Many counts were recorded for this clonotype. CDR3: CASRLHLNTEAFF. The CDR3 DNA reads as TGTGCCAGCAGGCTACACTTGAACACTGAAGCTTTCTTT. The J gene is TRBJ1-1, the V gene TRBV12-3 or TRBV12-4; D is unclear. The CDR3 has 13 residues. The ends were cut back, 6 bases at V and 0 bases at J, with 8 bases in the middle.

This clonotype showed up many times. This chain uses TRBV5-4 with TRBJ2-3, with 15 nucleotides matching TRBD2. The CDR3 consists of 16 residues. Germline lookup yields CDR1 SGHNT and CDR2 YYREEE (reference sequence). Trimming at V came to 9 bases and at J to 4 bases, leaving 9 bases not matched to a gene. Here the CDR3 DNA reads TGTGCCACCGAAGGACTAGCGGGAGGGCCTGCAGATACGCAGTATTTT. Translated: CATEGLAGGPADTQYF.

This clonotype has a count of ten or more. CDR3 DNA: TGCAGTGCTAGAGTTTCTGACGGGGGGCGCATCTACAATGAGCAGTTCTTC. Translation: CSARVSDGGRIYNEQFF. The rearrangement joins TRBV20-1 to TRBJ2-1; D is perhaps TRBD2 (7 bases). The ends were cut back, 1 base at V and 3 bases at J, with 19 bases in the middle. Germline-derived CDR1 and CDR2 are DFQATT and SNEGSKA (reference sequence). CDR3 length equals 17 residues.

There are many counts of this clonotype. The chain couples TRBV6-2 or TRBV6-3 to TRBJ2-1, with 8 bases fitting TRBD1. Unmatched junction bases numbered 20, after V lost 4 bases and J lost 9 bases. CDR3 length: 18 amino acids. Germline CDR1 MNHEY, CDR2 SVGEGT. The CDR3 nucleotides are TGTGCCAGCAGTTTCTCCCCACCGGACAGGGTTTTCCATGGTGAGCAGTTCTTC. It translates to CASSFSPPDRVFHGEQFF.

The chain employs TRBV7-6 and TRBJ2-7, with D tentatively TRBD2 (5 bases). The CDR3 covers 14 residues. Germline V CDR1 and CDR2: SGHVS, FNYEAQ. Trimming left V 5 bases short and J 7 bases short, with 18 bases between. This chain's CDR3 is CASSRGERVEEQYF. The CDR3 DNA follows: TGTGCCAGCAGCCGAGGCGAGAGGGTAGAAGAGCAGTACTTC.